These 32 T cell receptor beta chains share one sample of origin, sequenced in a study of shared clonotypes between healthy human individuals. The assay was immunoSEQ multiplex PCR, and TCRdb's table has in-frame clones only and misses some. The repertoire holds roughly 2.6 million clones, approximately 92% seen once, with 0.11% to 0.15% in the top ten. What was sequenced was naive CD4+ T cells sorted from blood. The subset: CD45RA+ positively selected. Every receptor here comes from a young man in good health.

The CDR3 DNA follows: TGTGCCAGCAGCTACGGACAGGGTACCACACCCCTCCACTTT. It translates to CASSYGQGTTPLHF. The rearrangement uses TRBV28 and TRBJ1-6; 8 nucleotides align to TRBD1. The V and J ends lost 6 bases and 11 bases, in that order; junction bases with no gene match: 9. Germline lookup yields CDR1 MDHEN and CDR2 SYDVKM. The CDR3 contains 14 residues.

This clone was counted a single time. The genes are TRBV2 and TRBJ2-5; D ambiguous. The length of the CDR3 is 13 residues. With 10 bases removed from V and 4 bases from J, the gap between germline ends came to 16 bases. Per the germline V gene, CDR1 is SNHLY and CDR2 is FYNNEI. CDR3 sequence reads: CATTRLPRETQYF. In DNA, the CDR3 is TGTGCCACCACGAGGCTACCCAGAGAGACCCAGTACTTC.

The rearrangement links TRBV29-1 to TRBJ1-4; D gene ambiguous. The CDR3 spans 15 residues. V lost 4 bases and J lost 4, with 16 bases in between. Germline CDR1 SQVTM, CDR2 ANQGSEA. This CDR3 reads CSVGMYGSRNEKLFF. The CDR3 coding sequence is TGCAGCGTTGGGATGTATGGGTCCCGTAATGAAAAACTGTTTTTT.

The chain employs TRBV5-1 and TRBJ1-4, with TRBD1 matching over 8 bases. Germline values: CDR1 SGHRS, CDR2 YFSETQ. V shed 2 bases and J 0 bases; nucleotides not matched to a gene: 9. The CDR3 sequence is 18 residues long. For the CDR3, the DNA is TGCGCCAGCAGCTTTTTCGGGACAGGACGCGCAACTAATGAAAAACTGTTTTTT. Protein sequence: CASSFFGTGRATNEKLFF.

Note on this clone: In the same sample, other DNA sequences code for this CDR3. The J gene is TRBJ1-6, the V gene TRBV6-5; possibly TRBD1 for D (5 bases). The germline gives CDR1 MNHEY, CDR2 SVGAGI. This CDR3 comprises 15 residues. The V end lost 2 bases, the J end lost 7 bases, and 12 bases lay between the germline ends. CDR3 in amino acids: CASSYGGARNSPLHF. The CDR3 region has the DNA TGTGCCAGCAGTTACGGCGGGGCGCGGAATTCACCCCTCCACTTT.

This clone was recorded once. V is TRBV7-9 and J is TRBJ2-1, with 9 bases fitting TRBD2. V lost 4 bases to trimming and J lost 5 bases; unmatched junction nucleotides: 15. The CDR3 loop spans 18 amino acids. Germline V gives CDR1 SEHNR, CDR2 FQNEAQ (reference sequence). The CDR3 DNA reads TGTGCCAGCAGCTCAGCGGGGGGCCGGCTACGGGAGGACAATGAGCAGTTCTTC. Translating it yields CASSSAGGRLREDNEQFF.

The chain combines TRBV11-2 with TRBJ2-7; tentatively, D is TRBD1 (5 bases). The germline CDR1 and CDR2 sequences are SGHAT and FQNNGV. This CDR3 contains 13 residues. V was shortened by 3 bases and J by 1 base, with 7 bases between the two germline ends. CDR3 DNA: TGTGCCAGCAGCTTTACAGGTTCCTACGAGCAGTACTTC. Translating it yields CASSFTGSYEQYF.

This rearrangement joins TRBV10-3 to TRBJ1-2; D unclear. Germline V gene lookup returns CDR1 ENHRY and CDR2 SYGVKD. V lost 7 bases to trimming and J lost 4 bases, with 16 bases between them. There are 14 residues in the CDR3. CDR3 DNA sequence: TGTGCCATCATCAATCCCGGGAGTCCCTATGGCTACACCTTC. Translated: CAIINPGSPYGYTF.

The V and J genes are TRBV7-2 and TRBJ2-6, with 7 bases fitting TRBD1. V shed 5 bases, J shed 0 bases, and the junction held 4 bases outside the gene matches. Germline values: CDR1 SGHTA, CDR2 FQGNSA. This CDR3 has 16 residues. The CDR3 DNA follows: TGTGCCAGCAGCCGGGACAGAAGCTCTGGGGCCAACGTCCTGACTTTC. It yields the protein CASSRDRSSGANVLTF.

The V gene is TRBV30, the J gene TRBJ2-7; D possibly corresponds to TRBD2 (6 bases). This CDR3 region has 13 residues. The germline V gene has CDR1 GTSNPN and CDR2 SVGIG (reference sequence). Trimming took 8 bases from V and 6 from J, leaving 20 bases between them. CDR3: CAGLRLGLLEQYF. CDR3 nucleotide sequence: TGTGCCGGCCTACGACTTGGACTACTCGAGCAGTACTTC.

This chain joins TRBV10-3 and TRBJ2-3; 9 bases match TRBD2. V lost 3 bases to trimming and J lost 2 bases; unmatched junction nucleotides: 3. The CDR3 runs to 15 residues. Germline V gene data show CDR1 as ENHRY and CDR2 as SYGVKD. The CDR3 DNA is TGTGCCATCAGTGACCAGCGGGGGGCCACAGATACGCAGTATTTT. This codes for CAISDQRGATDTQYF.

The chain has TRBV27 and TRBJ1-2, with 9 bases that match TRBD1. The V gene end was trimmed by 6 bases and the J gene end by 2 bases; junction bases not matched to a gene: 7. There are 15 residues in the CDR3. From germline, CDR1 is MNHEY and CDR2 SMNVEV (reference sequence). The CDR3 sequence is CASSPRTGVNYGYTF. The CDR3 DNA reads as TGTGCCAGCAGCCCAAGGACAGGGGTCAACTATGGCTACACCTTC.

This clone was seen a few times. This chain uses TRBV2 with TRBJ2-7; 10 nucleotides line up with TRBD2. The CDR3 loop spans 13 amino acids. V trimming: 2 bases; J trimming: 6 bases; junction bases outside the gene matches: 1. Germline-derived CDR1 and CDR2 are SNHLY and FYNNEI. The CDR3, as DNA: TGTGCCAGCAGTGAACTAGCGGGAGCCGAGCAGTACTTC. The encoded protein is CASSELAGAEQYF.

The chain has TRBV7-9 and TRBJ2-7, with D possibly being TRBD1 or TRBD2 (6 bases each). Trimming left V 3 bases short and J 4 bases short, with 19 bases between. CDR1 is SEHNR and CDR2 is FQNEAQ in the germline V gene (reference sequence). The CDR3 has 16 amino acids. The CDR3 sequence is CASSFVEGAGTYEQYF. The CDR3 DNA reads TGTGCCAGCAGCTTTGTTGAGGGCGCGGGGACATACGAGCAGTACTTC.

The V call is TRBV5-1, the J call TRBJ2-3, with D maybe TRBD2 (6 bases). Trimming cost V 4 bases and J 4 bases, with 19 bases left between them. Germline loops: CDR1 SGHRS, CDR2 YFSETQ. The CDR3 extends over 16 amino acids. DNA of the CDR3: TGCGCCAGCAGCCCTGACGCGGGATCGGCGTCAGATACGCAGTATTTT. Protein product: CASSPDAGSASDTQYF.

The chain recombines TRBV27 with TRBJ2-2, with D possibly TRBD1 on 6 matching bases. Trimming stripped 4 bases from V and 7 bases from J, with 13 bases between. Germline V gene lookup returns CDR1 MNHEY and CDR2 SMNVEV (reference sequence). This CDR3 is built from 14 residues. CDR3 sequence (DNA): TGTGCCAGCAGTTCGTACAGGGCTGTCGGGGAGCTGTTTTTT. This sequence encodes CASSSYRAVGELFF.

The chain couples TRBV5-1 to TRBJ2-1; D unclear. Trimming cost V 0 bases and J 8 bases, with 15 bases left between them. This CDR3 region has 15 residues. Germline V gene lookup returns CDR1 SGHRS and CDR2 YFSETQ. CDR3 coding DNA: TGCGCCAGCAGCTTGGACGGATCCTGGAAGGATGAGCAGTTCTTC. Its translation is CASSLDGSWKDEQFF.

The rearrangement links TRBV11-2 to TRBJ1-1; no definite D call. This CDR3 has 13 amino acids. The germline V gene has CDR1 SGHAT and CDR2 FQNNGV. V was trimmed by 5 bases and J by 0 bases, leaving 7 bases between them. The CDR3 here is CASSHTMNTEAFF. In nucleotides, the CDR3 is TGTGCCAGCAGCCACACCATGAACACTGAAGCTTTCTTT.

The J gene is TRBJ1-2, the V gene TRBV6-5; D may be TRBD1 (5 bases). There are 15 residues in the CDR3. The germline V gene encodes CDR1 MNHEY and CDR2 SVGAGI. Deletions cut 0 bases from V and 4 bases from J, with 12 bases between. CDR3 sequence: CASSYSRGGPYGYTF. The CDR3 DNA reads TGTGCCAGCAGTTACTCGAGGGGTGGACCCTATGGCTACACCTTC.

The chain has TRBV5-1 and TRBJ2-7, with no clear D. The CDR3 extends over 12 amino acids. The germline V and J ends were trimmed by 4 bases and 5 bases, with 10 bases remaining between them. Germline CDR1 reads SGHRS; CDR2 reads YFSETQ. CDR3 loop: CASSINWDEQYF. DNA for the CDR3: TGCGCCAGCAGCATAAACTGGGACGAGCAGTACTTC.

The V call is TRBV19, the J call TRBJ1-5; TRBD1 might be the D (5 bases). Trimming pared 4 bases from V and 1 base from J, leaving 11 bases between. Germline CDR1 LNHDA, CDR2 SQIVND (reference sequence). The CDR3 sequence is 15 residues long. CDR3 nucleotides: TGTGCCAGTAGTACCCAAGAGGGGAGCAATCAGCCCCAGCATTTT. Encoded protein: CASSTQEGSNQPQHF.

V gene TRBV5-1 combines with J gene TRBJ1-1, with D perhaps TRBD1 (6 bases). The germline V and J ends were trimmed by 4 bases and 3 bases, with 13 bases remaining between them. Germline V gene data show CDR1 as SGHRS and CDR2 as YFSETQ. The CDR3 length is 14 residues. In nucleotides, the CDR3 is TGCGCCAGCAGCCCGGGCACAGGGTACACTGAAGCTTTCTTT. It specifies CASSPGTGYTEAFF.

V is TRBV6-4 and J is TRBJ1-5, with D unresolved. CDR1 is MRHNA and CDR2 is SNTAGT in the germline V gene. Trimming stripped 5 bases from V and 6 bases from J, with 11 bases between. The CDR3 length is 13 residues. The CDR3 DNA is TGTGCCAGCAGTAGAGACGCGGGTCAGCCCCAGCATTTT. Its translation is CASSRDAGQPQHF.

The chain combines TRBV7-2 with TRBJ2-3; 7 bases fit TRBD2. V shed 5 bases, J shed 5 bases, and the junction held 19 bases outside the gene matches. CDR3 length: 18 residues. Looked up from germline, CDR1 is SGHTA and CDR2 is FQGNSA. The CDR3 nucleotides are TGTGCCAGCAGCAAGATTGGTGGGGGGGTAAGCCACCTAGATACGCAGTATTTT. It codes for CASSKIGGGVSHLDTQYF.

This clone has just one count. The rearrangement uses TRBV4-1 and TRBJ2-2; a possible D gene is TRBD1 (6 bases). Germline assignment: CDR1 MGHRA and CDR2 YSYEKL. This CDR3 region has 12 residues. Between the trimmed V and J ends, which lost 4 bases and 13 bases, there was a span of 13 bases. The CDR3 loop reads CASSPPRGRLFF. The CDR3 region has the DNA TGCGCCAGCAGCCCCCCCAGGGGAAGGCTGTTTTTT.

The gene calls are TRBV19 and TRBJ1-6; the match to TRBD1 covers 9 bases. Losses at the gene ends were 7 bases for V and 7 bases for J; bases not matched to a gene: 5. The CDR3 has 14 residues. The germline CDR1 and CDR2 sequences are LNHDA and SQIVND (reference sequence). The CDR3 loop reads CASTDRGRNSPLHF. In DNA form, the CDR3 reads TGTGCCAGTACCGACAGGGGGAGGAATTCACCCCTCCACTTT. Complete variable domain (other parts from reference TRBV19 and TRBJ1-6): DGGITQSPKYLFRKEGQNVTLSCEQNLNHDAMYWYRQDPGQGLRLIYYSQIVNDFQKGDIAEGYSVSREKKESFPLTVTSAQKNPTAFYLCASTDRGRNSPLHFGNGTRLTVT.

The chain combines TRBV5-1 with TRBJ2-5, with a tentative D call TRBD1 (6 bases). CDR3 length: 14 amino acids. Looked up from germline, CDR1 is SGHRS and CDR2 is YFSETQ. V lost 0 bases to trimming and J lost 5 bases, with 11 bases between them. Here the CDR3 DNA reads TGCGCCAGCAGCTTGGATACAGGGTCGGAGACCCAGTACTTC. Translation: CASSLDTGSETQYF.

This rearrangement joins TRBV2 to TRBJ2-7; 10 bases match TRBD1. Losses at the gene ends were 6 bases for V and 7 bases for J; bases not matched to a gene: 9. Germline V lookup: CDR1 SNHLY, CDR2 FYNNEI. CDR3 length: 14 amino acids. The CDR3 protein is CASSRDRGTWEQYF. The CDR3 nucleotides read TGTGCCAGCAGCAGGGACAGGGGAACATGGGAGCAGTACTTC.

V gene TRBV6-1 combines with J gene TRBJ2-7; D unclear. Deletions cut 1 base from V and 0 bases from J, with 10 bases between. Germline-derived CDR1 and CDR2 are MNHNS and SASEGT. This CDR3 is 15 amino acids long. CDR3 in DNA: TGTGCCAGCAGTGAAGGTTACCCGAGCTCCTACGAGCAGTACTTC. Translating gives CASSEGYPSSYEQYF.

The chain links TRBV6-6 to TRBJ2-7, with D maybe TRBD1 (7 bases). The V end was cut by 5 bases, the J end by 3 bases, with 17 bases between. Germline V gene data show CDR1 as MNHNY and CDR2 as SVGAGI (reference sequence). The CDR3 has 15 residues. As DNA, the CDR3 is TGTGCCAGCAGTGCGACAGGGAGGTTGGACTACGAGCAGTACTTC. This codes for CASSATGRLDYEQYF.

A remark on this clone: The sample holds other DNA sequences that translate to the same CDR3. The chain joins TRBV18 to TRBJ2-2; unclear D gene. This CDR3 contains 15 residues. The V end was cut by 3 bases, the J end by 0 bases, with 8 bases between. Germline V CDR1 and CDR2: KGHSH, LQKENI. The CDR3 loop reads CASSPITANTGELFF. In nucleotides, the CDR3 is TGTGCCAGCTCACCGATAACCGCGAACACCGGGGAGCTGTTTTTT.

This clone was seen once. V gene TRBV5-1 combines with J gene TRBJ2-2; no reliable D call. Germline-derived CDR1 and CDR2 are SGHRS and YFSETQ. CDR3 size: 14 residues. V was shortened by 3 bases and J by 6 bases, with 12 bases between the two germline ends. In nucleotides, the CDR3 is TGCGCCAGCAGCTGGACCTATACCGCCGGGGAGCTGTTTTTT. It translates to CASSWTYTAGELFF.